Presented here are 22 T cell receptor beta chains from one specimen sequenced in a study of T-cell reconstitution after alpha-beta-depleted transplantation in children. Unique molecular identifiers were incorporated into the prepared TCRbeta library. Via MiXCR, TCRdb re-called the PCR reads, giving one row per CDR3 protein. In the table there are roughly 300,000 distinct CDR3 sequences, around 10% of which are singletons. Sequencing was performed on peripheral blood, taken 180 days after TCRalphabeta/CD19-depleted stem cell transplant. The receptor source for this set is a male patient aged 2 to 10 who had a stem cell transplant for chronic granulomatous disease, so the T cells may come from the graft donor.

The table lists this clonotype with many counts. This chain joins TRBV25-1 and TRBJ2-1; 12 nucleotides agree with TRBD1. J was trimmed by 7 bases and V by 5 bases; bases with no gene match: 9. Germline CDR1 is MGHDK and CDR2 is SYGVNS. The CDR3 is 16 residues long. The CDR3 sequence is CASSLTGGQGANEQFF. As DNA, the CDR3 is TGTGCCAGCAGTCTCACGGGGGGACAGGGGGCTAATGAGCAGTTCTTC.

This clonotype has ten or more counts. The genes are TRBV5-1 and TRBJ2-3, with no clear D. V was trimmed by 3 bases and J by 4 bases, leaving 9 bases between them. The CDR3 is 13 residues long. Germline lookup yields CDR1 SGHRS and CDR2 YFSETQ. Here the CDR3 reads CASSYTEPDTQYF. In DNA form, the CDR3 reads TGCGCCAGCAGCTATACAGAGCCAGATACGCAGTATTTT.

The sample holds many counts of this clonotype. V is TRBV12-3 or TRBV12-4 and J is TRBJ1-4; 7 nucleotides line up with TRBD1. Trimming cost V 6 bases and J 4 bases; bases outside gene matches: 14. The CDR3 sequence is 17 residues long. The CDR3 here is CASSSIDRAWINEKLFF. The CDR3 DNA is TGTGCCAGCAGCTCGATCGACAGGGCGTGGATTAATGAAAAACTGTTTTTT.

This clonotype was recorded many times. The chain carries TRBV11-2 and TRBJ2-1; 9 bases agree with TRBD1. CDR1 and CDR2 (germline): SGHAT, FQNNGV. The CDR3 totals 15 residues. The J segment lost 5 bases and the V segment lost 1 base, leaving 3 bases of the junction unmatched. The DNA of the CDR3 is TGTGCCAGCAGCTTAGGGACAGGGGACCACAATGAGCAGTTCTTC. This gives the protein CASSLGTGDHNEQFF.

This clonotype has ten or more counts. V usage is TRBV9 and J usage is TRBJ2-7, with 7 positions matching TRBD2. This CDR3 region has 14 residues. Germline V lookup: CDR1 SGDLS, CDR2 YYNGEE. J lost 3 bases, V lost 4 bases, and 7 bases had no gene match. CDR3 sequence (DNA): TGTGCCAGCAGCCTTCGCGGGGGAAACTACGAGCAGTACTTC. Amino acids: CASSLRGGNYEQYF. The variable domain in full, completed from reference TRBV9 and TRBJ2-7, reads DSGVTQTPKHLITATGQRVTLRCSPRSGDLSVYWYQQSLDQGLQFLIQYYNGEERAKGNILERFSAQQFPDLHSELNLSSLELGDSALYFCASSLRGGNYEQYFGPGTRLTVT.

This clonotype was observed a few times. V gene TRBV2 combines with J gene TRBJ2-7, with no clear D. With 8 bases removed from V and 2 bases from J, the gap between germline ends came to 7 bases. The CDR3 has 11 residues. Germline loops: CDR1 SNHLY, CDR2 FYNNEI. The CDR3 spells CASQAPYEQYF. CDR3 coding DNA: TGTGCCAGCCAGGCACCCTACGAGCAGTACTTC.

This clonotype showed up many times. This rearrangement joins TRBV20-1 to TRBJ1-1, with D unclear. CDR1 is DFQATT, CDR2 SNEGSKA, per germline (reference sequence). Trimming stripped 1 base from V and 3 bases from J, with 15 bases between. The CDR3 is made up of 15 amino acids. Here the CDR3 DNA reads TGCAGTGCTAGAGGTCTAACTGACGGGGACACTGAAGCTTTCTTT. Translation: CSARGLTDGDTEAFF.

This clonotype has a count of ten or more. V is TRBV6-5 and J is TRBJ2-7; 7 bases agree with TRBD2. J was trimmed by 4 bases and V by 1 base; bases with no gene match: 13. Germline CDR1 is MNHEY and CDR2 is SVGAGI. The CDR3 is 17 residues long. CDR3 sequence (DNA): TGTGCCAGCAGTTACTTTGGGTCTAGCGGATTTAGATACGAGCAGTACTTC. Protein: CASSYFGSSGFRYEQYF.

This chain connects TRBV19 to TRBJ2-1; D might be TRBD1 (6 bases). The CDR3 is made up of 18 amino acids. The V and J ends lost 4 bases and 5 bases respectively, with 24 bases between them. CDR1 LNHDA and CDR2 SQIVND come from the germline V gene (reference sequence). In DNA form, the CDR3 reads TGTGCCAGTAGTAGACTTTCCGGTGTCCGGGACACCGACAATGAGCAGTTCTTC. Encoded protein: CASSRLSGVRDTDNEQFF.

Many counts were recorded for this clonotype. The rearrangement links TRBV3-1 to TRBJ2-3, with a possible D match to TRBD2 (6 bases). V dropped 4 bases and J dropped 2 bases, with 19 bases sitting between them. The length of the CDR3 is 17 residues. Germline lookup yields CDR1 LGHDT and CDR2 YNNKEL (reference sequence). The CDR3 DNA reads TGTGCCAGCAGCCCGGGCGGGGTCAATCGGTTCACAGATACGCAGTATTTT. Protein: CASSPGGVNRFTDTQYF.

The chain combines TRBV6-4 with TRBJ2-5; 12 positions match TRBD2. Germline CDR1 is MRHNA and CDR2 is SNTAGT. The CDR3 loop spans 19 amino acids. The J segment lost 5 bases and the V segment lost 11 bases, leaving 24 bases of the junction unmatched. CDR3 nucleotides: TGTGCCTTCAGTTTAATGGGTGCCAGACTAGCGGGAGATGAGGAGACCCAGTACTTC. Its translation: CAFSLMGARLAGDEETQYF.

This clonotype was found many times. V is TRBV5-1 and J is TRBJ2-1; 10 bases are shared with TRBD2. In germline, CDR1 is SGHRS, CDR2 YFSETQ. Losses at the gene ends were 2 bases for V and 5 bases for J; bases not matched to a gene: 1. The CDR3 length is 14 residues. The DNA for the CDR3 is TGCGCCAGCAGCTTAGCGGGAGGGAACAATGAGCAGTTCTTC. As protein: CASSLAGGNNEQFF.

This clonotype occurred many times. The V call is TRBV12-3 or TRBV12-4, the J call TRBJ2-5, with D perhaps TRBD2 (6 bases). Trimming stripped 3 bases from V and 2 bases from J, with 13 bases between. The CDR3 extends over 15 amino acids. The CDR3 DNA follows: TGTGCCAGCAGTTTTTCCGGGACTGATCAAGAGACCCAGTACTTC. The encoded protein is CASSFSGTDQETQYF.

The chain joins TRBV11-2 to TRBJ2-1; 8 nucleotides line up with TRBD1. Germline values: CDR1 SGHAT, CDR2 FQNNGV. The CDR3 sequence is 13 residues long. V lost 5 bases to trimming and J lost 7 bases; unmatched junction nucleotides: 4. The CDR3, as DNA: TGTGCCAGCAGCGAGACAGGGGCTAATGAGCAGTTCTTC. It translates to CASSETGANEQFF.

The chain joins TRBV3-2 to TRBJ2-3; the table's TRBD2 call for D was not verified on the DNA. TRBV3-2 is termed a pseudogene. The CDR3 is made up of 17 amino acids. The DNA for the CDR3 is TGTGCCACCTCCCCCCCTCTGGGGCGGGAGGGCCCGGATACGCAGTATTTT. Its protein product is CATSPPLGREGPDTQYF.

The table lists this clonotype with many counts. The rearrangement links TRBV5-1 to TRBJ2-1; 9 bases line up with TRBD2. Trimming removed 3 bases from V and 0 bases from J; junction bases left unmatched: 16. CDR3 size: 20 residues. The germline V gene encodes CDR1 SGHRS and CDR2 YFSETQ. The CDR3 coding sequence is TGCGCCAGCAGCTCAAATATAGCGGGGGCCCGACTGAGCTCCTACAATGAGCAGTTCTTC. It translates to CASSSNIAGARLSSYNEQFF. Full variable domain (rest looked up from reference TRBV5-1 and TRBJ2-1): KAGVTQTPRYLIKTRGQQVTLSCSPISGHRSVSWYQQTPGQGLQFLFEYFSETQRNKGNFPGRFSGRQFSNSRSEMNVSTLELGDSALYLCASSSNIAGARLSSYNEQFFGPGTRLTVL.

The chain carries TRBV19 and TRBJ1-4; possibly TRBD1 for D (6 bases). Trimming pared 6 bases from V and 7 bases from J, leaving 21 bases between. Germline loops: CDR1 LNHDA, CDR2 SQIVND (reference sequence). The CDR3 extends over 16 amino acids. CDR3 region: CASRTPRTAAVEKLFF. In DNA form, the CDR3 reads TGTGCCAGTAGGACACCCAGGACAGCCGCAGTTGAAAAACTGTTTTTT.

This clonotype was picked up many times. V usage is TRBV7-9 and J usage is TRBJ2-1, with 9 bases fitting TRBD2. From germline, CDR1 is SEHNR and CDR2 FQNEAQ (reference sequence). V lost 1 base to trimming and J lost 9 bases; unmatched junction nucleotides: 7. This CDR3 comprises 15 residues. CDR3 DNA: TGTGCCAGCAGCTTAGGAGGACTAGCGTTGAGTGAGCAGTTCTTC. It is translated as CASSLGGLALSEQFF.

This clonotype came up many times. The V call is TRBV7-2, the J call TRBJ2-7; no clear D gene. V was pared by 6 bases and J by 0 bases, with 6 bases between. Per germline, CDR1 SGHTA and CDR2 FQGNSA. The CDR3 length is 12 residues. DNA for the CDR3: TGTGCCAGCAGTAAAAGCTCCTACGAGCAGTACTTC. Its translation: CASSKSSYEQYF.

In its sample, this clonotype was seen many times. The rearrangement links TRBV4-1 to TRBJ2-2; D gene uncertain. This CDR3 spans 20 amino acids. The V end was cut by 0 bases, the J end by 0 bases, with 20 bases between. Germline V gene data show CDR1 as MGHRA and CDR2 as YSYEKL. The CDR3 protein is CASSQDRFLASFANTGELFF. CDR3 in DNA: TGCGCCAGCAGCCAAGACCGTTTTTTGGCGAGTTTCGCGAACACCGGGGAGCTGTTTTTT.

At least ten counts were recorded for this clonotype. The V and J genes are TRBV4-3 and TRBJ2-3, with 9 bases that match TRBD2. J gave up 1 base and V 2 bases, and 7 bases lay outside the gene matches. Germline V gene data show CDR1 as LGHNA and CDR2 as YSLEER. The CDR3 is 17 amino acids. The CDR3 reads CASSQRGRTSGTDTQYF. CDR3 nucleotides: TGCGCCAGCAGCCAAAGGGGACGGACTAGCGGCACAGATACGCAGTATTTT.

Many counts were recorded for this clonotype. The chain joins TRBV4-3 to TRBJ2-2, with 12 bases identical to TRBD2. Germline V gene data show CDR1 as LGHNA and CDR2 as YSLEER. V trimming: 0 bases; J trimming: 5 bases; junction bases outside the gene matches: 7. The CDR3 length is 18 residues. CDR3 region: CASSQDPGLAGRTGELFF. Written as DNA, the CDR3 is TGCGCCAGCAGCCAAGACCCCGGACTAGCGGGGCGTACCGGGGAGCTGTTTTTT.